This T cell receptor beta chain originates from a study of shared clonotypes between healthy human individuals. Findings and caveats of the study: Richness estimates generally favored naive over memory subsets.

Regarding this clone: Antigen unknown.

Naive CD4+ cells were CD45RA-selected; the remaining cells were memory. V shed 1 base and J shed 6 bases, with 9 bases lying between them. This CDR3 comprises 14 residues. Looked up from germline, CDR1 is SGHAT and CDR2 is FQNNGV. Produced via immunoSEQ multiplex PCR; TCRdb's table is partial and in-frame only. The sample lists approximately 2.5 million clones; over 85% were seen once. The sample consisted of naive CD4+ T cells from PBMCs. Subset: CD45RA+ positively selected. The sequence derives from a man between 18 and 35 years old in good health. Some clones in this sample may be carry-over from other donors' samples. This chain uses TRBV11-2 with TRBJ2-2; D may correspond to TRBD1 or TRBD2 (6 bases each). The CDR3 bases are TGTGCCAGCAGCTTAGGGGGGGCCCCCGGGGAGCTGTTTTTT. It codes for CASSLGGAPGELFF.